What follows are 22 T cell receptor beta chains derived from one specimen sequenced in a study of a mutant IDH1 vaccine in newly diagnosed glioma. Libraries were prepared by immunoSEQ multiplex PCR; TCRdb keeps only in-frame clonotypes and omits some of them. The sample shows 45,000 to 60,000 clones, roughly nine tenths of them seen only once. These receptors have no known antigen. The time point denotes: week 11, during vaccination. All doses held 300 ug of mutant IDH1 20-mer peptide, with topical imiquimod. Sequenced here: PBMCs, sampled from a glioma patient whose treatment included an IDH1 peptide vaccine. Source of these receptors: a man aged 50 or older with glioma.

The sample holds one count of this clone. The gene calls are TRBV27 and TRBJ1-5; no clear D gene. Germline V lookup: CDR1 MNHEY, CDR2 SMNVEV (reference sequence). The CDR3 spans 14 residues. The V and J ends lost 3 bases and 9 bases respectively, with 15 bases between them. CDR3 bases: TGTGCCAGCAGTTTCGGGGTAGTCGGTACGCCCCAGCATTTT. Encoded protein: CASSFGVVGTPQHF.

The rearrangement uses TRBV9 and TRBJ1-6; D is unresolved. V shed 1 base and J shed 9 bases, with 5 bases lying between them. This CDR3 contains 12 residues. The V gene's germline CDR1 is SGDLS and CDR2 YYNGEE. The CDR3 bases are TGTGCCAGCAGCGTATGGGGTTCACCCCTCCACTTT. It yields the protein CASSVWGSPLHF.

The CDR3 DNA sequence: TGTGCCAGCAGGTCTCAGCGGGGGTCTAGCACAGATACGCAGTATTTT. Translated: CASRSQRGSSTDTQYF. The chain uses TRBV2 and TRBJ2-3, with 8 bases identical to TRBD2. The V segment lost 6 bases and the J segment 0 bases; nucleotides outside the gene matches: 8. Germline V gene data show CDR1 as SNHLY and CDR2 as FYNNEI. The length of the CDR3 is 16 residues.

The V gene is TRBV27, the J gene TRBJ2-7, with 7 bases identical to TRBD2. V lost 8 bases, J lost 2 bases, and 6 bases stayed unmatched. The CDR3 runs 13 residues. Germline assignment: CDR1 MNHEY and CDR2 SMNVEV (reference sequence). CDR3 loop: CASLSGTTYEQYF. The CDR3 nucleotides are TGTGCCAGCCTATCCGGGACTACCTACGAGCAGTACTTC.

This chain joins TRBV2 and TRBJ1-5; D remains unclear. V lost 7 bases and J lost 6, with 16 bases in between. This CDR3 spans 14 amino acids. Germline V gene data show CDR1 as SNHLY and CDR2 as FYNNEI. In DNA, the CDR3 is TGTGCCAGCACGATGATGGGGTTGACTCAGCCCCAGCATTTT. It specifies CASTMMGLTQPQHF.

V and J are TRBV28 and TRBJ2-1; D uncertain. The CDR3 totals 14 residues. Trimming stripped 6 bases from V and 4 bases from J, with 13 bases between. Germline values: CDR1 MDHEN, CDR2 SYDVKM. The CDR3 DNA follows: TGTGCCAGCAGACTGATAGGGTCTTACAATGAGCAGTTCTTC. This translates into CASRLIGSYNEQFF.

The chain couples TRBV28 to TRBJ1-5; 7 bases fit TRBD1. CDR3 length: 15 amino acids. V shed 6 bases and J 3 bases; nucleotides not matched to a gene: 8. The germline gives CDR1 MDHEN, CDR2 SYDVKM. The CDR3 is CASRPPGQVNQPQHF. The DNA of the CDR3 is TGTGCCAGCAGGCCCCCCGGACAGGTCAATCAGCCCCAGCATTTT.

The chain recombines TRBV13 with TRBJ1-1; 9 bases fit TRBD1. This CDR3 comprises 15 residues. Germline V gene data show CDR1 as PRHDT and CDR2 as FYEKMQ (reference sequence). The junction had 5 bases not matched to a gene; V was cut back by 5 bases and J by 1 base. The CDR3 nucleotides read TGTGCCAGCAGCGCGGACAGGGGATGGAACACTGAAGCTTTCTTT. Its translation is CASSADRGWNTEAFF.

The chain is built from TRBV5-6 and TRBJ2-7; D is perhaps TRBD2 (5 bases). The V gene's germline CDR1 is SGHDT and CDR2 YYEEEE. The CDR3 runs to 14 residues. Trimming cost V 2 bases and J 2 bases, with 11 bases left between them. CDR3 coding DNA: TGTGCCAGCAGCTTTCGGGGAAGGACCTACGAGCAGTACTTC. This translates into CASSFRGRTYEQYF.

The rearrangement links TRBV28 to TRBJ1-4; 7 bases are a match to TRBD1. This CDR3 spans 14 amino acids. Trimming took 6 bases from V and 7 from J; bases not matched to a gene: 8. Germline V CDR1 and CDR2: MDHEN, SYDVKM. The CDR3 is CASSSDRVIEKLFF. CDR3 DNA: TGTGCCAGCAGCTCCGACAGGGTGATTGAAAAACTGTTTTTT.

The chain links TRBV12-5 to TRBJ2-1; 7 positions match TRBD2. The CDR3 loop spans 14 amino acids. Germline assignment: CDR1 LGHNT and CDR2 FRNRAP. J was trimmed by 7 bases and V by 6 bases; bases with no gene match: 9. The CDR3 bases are TGTGCTAGTGGGGCTAGCGGAGGTGGTAATGAGCAGTTCTTC. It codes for CASGASGGGNEQFF.

CDR3 DNA sequence: TGTGCCAGCAGAAACAGTTGGCCCAACACCGGGGAGCTGTTTTTT. Translated: CASRNSWPNTGELFF. The chain uses TRBV14 and TRBJ2-2, with unresolved D. The length of the CDR3 is 15 residues. V lost 6 bases and J lost 2, with 13 bases in between. The germline gives CDR1 SGHDN, CDR2 FVKESK.

CDR3: CASCDSWAQPQHF. The CDR3 bases are TGTGCCAGTTGCGACAGTTGGGCCCAGCCCCAGCATTTT. This rearrangement joins TRBV19 to TRBJ1-5; D perhaps matches TRBD1 (5 bases). Germline CDR1 is LNHDA and CDR2 is SQIVND (reference sequence). The V gene lost 8 bases and the J gene lost 7 bases, with 15 bases spanning the gap. There are 13 residues in the CDR3.

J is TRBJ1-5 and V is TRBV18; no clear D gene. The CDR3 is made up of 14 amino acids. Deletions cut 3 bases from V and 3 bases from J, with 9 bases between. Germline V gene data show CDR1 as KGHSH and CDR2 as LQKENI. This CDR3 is CASSPGQNNQPQHF. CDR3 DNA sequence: TGTGCCAGCTCACCCGGCCAGAACAATCAGCCCCAGCATTTT.

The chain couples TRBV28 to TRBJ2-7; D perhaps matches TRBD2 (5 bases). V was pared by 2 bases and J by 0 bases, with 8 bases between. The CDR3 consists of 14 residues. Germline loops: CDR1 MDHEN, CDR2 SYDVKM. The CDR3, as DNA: TGTGCCAGCAGTTTAGAAGGGAGCTCCTACGAGCAGTACTTC. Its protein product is CASSLEGSSYEQYF.

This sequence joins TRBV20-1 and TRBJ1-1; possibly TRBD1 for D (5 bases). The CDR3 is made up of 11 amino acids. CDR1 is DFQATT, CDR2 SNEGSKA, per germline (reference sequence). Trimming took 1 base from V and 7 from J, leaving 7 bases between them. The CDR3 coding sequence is TGCAGTGCTAGAGTCCAGGGTGAAGCTTTCTTT. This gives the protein CSARVQGEAFF.

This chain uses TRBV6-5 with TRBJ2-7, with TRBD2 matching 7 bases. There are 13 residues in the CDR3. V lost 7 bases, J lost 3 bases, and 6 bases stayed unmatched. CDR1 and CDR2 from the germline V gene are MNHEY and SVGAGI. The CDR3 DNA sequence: TGTGCCAGCAAGGCTAGCGGTAACTACGAGCAGTACTTC. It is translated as CASKASGNYEQYF.

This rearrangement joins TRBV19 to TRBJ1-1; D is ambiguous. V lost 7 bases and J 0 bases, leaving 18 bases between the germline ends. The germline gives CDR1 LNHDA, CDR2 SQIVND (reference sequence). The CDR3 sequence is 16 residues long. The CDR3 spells CASTNEGLLMNTEAFF. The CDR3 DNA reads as TGTGCCAGTACCAATGAAGGGTTACTGATGAACACTGAAGCTTTCTTT. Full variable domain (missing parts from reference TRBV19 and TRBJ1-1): DGGITQSPKYLFRKEGQNVTLSCEQNLNHDAMYWYRQDPGQGLRLIYYSQIVNDFQKGDIAEGYSVSREKKESFPLTVTSAQKNPTAFYLCASTNEGLLMNTEAFFGQGTRLTVV.

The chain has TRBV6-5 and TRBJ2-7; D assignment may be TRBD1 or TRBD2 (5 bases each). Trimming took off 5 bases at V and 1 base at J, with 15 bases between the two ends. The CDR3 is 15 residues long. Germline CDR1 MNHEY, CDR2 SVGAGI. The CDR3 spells CASSKLRDPSYEQYF. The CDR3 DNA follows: TGTGCCAGCAGTAAACTCCGGGACCCTTCCTACGAGCAGTACTTC.

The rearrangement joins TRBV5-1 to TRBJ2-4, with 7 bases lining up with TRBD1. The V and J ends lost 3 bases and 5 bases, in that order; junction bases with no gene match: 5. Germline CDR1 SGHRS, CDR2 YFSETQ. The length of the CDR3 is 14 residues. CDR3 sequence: CASSSTGTENIQYF. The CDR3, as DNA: TGCGCCAGCAGCTCTACCGGGACAGAAAACATTCAGTACTTC.

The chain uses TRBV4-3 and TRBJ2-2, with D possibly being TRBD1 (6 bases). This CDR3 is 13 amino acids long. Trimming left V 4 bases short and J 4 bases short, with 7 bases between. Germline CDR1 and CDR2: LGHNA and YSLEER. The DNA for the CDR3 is TGCGCCAGCAGCCGGACAGTCACCGGGGAGCTGTTTTTT. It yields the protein CASSRTVTGELFF.

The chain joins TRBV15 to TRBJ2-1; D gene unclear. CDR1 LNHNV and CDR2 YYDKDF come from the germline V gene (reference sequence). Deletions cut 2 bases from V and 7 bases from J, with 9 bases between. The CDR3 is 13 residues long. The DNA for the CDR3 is TGTGCCACCAGCAGAACTGCAGTAAATGAGCAGTTCTTC. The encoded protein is CATSRTAVNEQFF. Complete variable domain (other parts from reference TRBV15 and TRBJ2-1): DAMVIQNPRYQVTQFGKPVTLSCSQTLNHNVMYWYQQKSSQAPKLLFHYYDKDFNNEADTPDNFQSRRPNTSFCFLDIRSPGLGDTAMYLCATSRTAVNEQFFGPGTRLTVL.